Listed here are 19 T cell receptor beta chains from one sample, sequenced in a study of OX40 agonist ivuxolimab in advanced cancers. Produced via immunoSEQ multiplex PCR; TCRdb's table is partial and in-frame only. Of around 77,000 clones listed, around 90% are singletons. Sequences were derived from CD4+ or CD8+ T cells sorted from blood, sampled in a trial of the OX40 agonist ivuxolimab. These TCRs come from an adult with an advanced solid tumor such as melanoma, head and neck, liver or kidney cancer.

The chain uses TRBV19 and TRBJ2-7; possibly TRBD1 for D (6 bases). V was clipped by 4 bases and J by 4 bases, with 11 bases between them. This CDR3 contains 13 residues. Germline CDR1 is LNHDA and CDR2 is SQIVND (reference sequence). The CDR3: CASSTGVGYEQYF. Here the CDR3 DNA reads TGTGCCAGTAGTACAGGGGTGGGGTACGAGCAGTACTTC. The whole variable domain, filled in from reference TRBV19 and TRBJ2-7, reads DGGITQSPKYLFRKEGQNVTLSCEQNLNHDAMYWYRQDPGQGLRLIYYSQIVNDFQKGDIAEGYSVSREKKESFPLTVTSAQKNPTAFYLCASSTGVGYEQYFGPGTRLTVT.

The chain combines TRBV4-3 with TRBJ1-4; 10 bases fit TRBD1. The ends lost 0 bases at V and 8 bases at J; junction bases unmatched: 6. The CDR3 runs 16 residues. Germline V gene lookup returns CDR1 LGHNA and CDR2 YSLEER. The CDR3 coding sequence is TGCGCCAGCAGCCAAGAGTCCGGGACAGGGGTAGAAAAACTGTTTTTT. This sequence encodes CASSQESGTGVEKLFF.

The chain is built from TRBV2 and TRBJ1-1; no clear D gene. CDR1 and CDR2 (germline): SNHLY, FYNNEI. V gave up 1 base and J gave up 4 bases, with 7 bases separating them. The CDR3 is 13 amino acids. CDR3 residues: CASSEGAGTEAFF. The CDR3 DNA reads as TGTGCCAGCAGTGAAGGGGCAGGCACTGAAGCTTTCTTT.

The J gene is TRBJ1-4, the V gene TRBV7-2; D is perhaps TRBD1 (5 bases). CDR1 and CDR2 from the germline V gene are SGHTA and FQGNSA. V gave up 1 base and J gave up 4 bases, with 13 bases separating them. The CDR3 runs to 16 residues. The DNA of the CDR3 is TGTGCCAGCAGCTTAGAGCCGGAGGGGTATAATGAAAAACTGTTTTTT. It is translated as CASSLEPEGYNEKLFF.

The chain uses TRBV19 and TRBJ1-6; D is uncertain. Germline assignment: CDR1 LNHDA and CDR2 SQIVND (reference sequence). Between the trimmed V and J ends, which lost 6 bases and 4 bases, there was a span of 13 bases. The CDR3 runs 15 residues. DNA for the CDR3: TGTGCCAGTAGACCGGCGGGCCTTTATAATTCACCCCTCCACTTT. Translation gives CASRPAGLYNSPLHF.

The chain has TRBV6-1 and TRBJ2-1; 9 bases match TRBD1. This CDR3 is 14 amino acids long. Germline V lookup: CDR1 MNHNS, CDR2 SASEGT. V lost 4 bases and J lost 6; bases outside the gene matches: 4. The CDR3 is CASSAQGASNEQFF. CDR3 sequence (DNA): TGTGCCAGCAGTGCACAGGGGGCAAGCAATGAGCAGTTCTTC.

The rearrangement uses TRBV11-1 and TRBJ2-5; D remains unclear. Looked up from germline, CDR1 is SGHAT and CDR2 is FQDESV (reference sequence). There are 13 residues in the CDR3. V gave up 5 bases and J gave up 3 bases, with 10 bases separating them. This CDR3 reads CASSLTRKETQYF. In nucleotides, the CDR3 is TGTGCCAGCAGCCTAACACGAAAAGAGACCCAGTACTTC.

The chain has TRBV9 and TRBJ1-2, with 7 bases fitting TRBD1. The CDR3 consists of 15 residues. Germline trimming cut 2 bases from V and 2 bases from J; bases unmatched to any gene: 6. Germline V gene sequence: CDR1 SGDLS, CDR2 YYNGEE. The CDR3 DNA reads TGTGCCAGCAGCGTTCGACCGGGACAGAACTATGGCTACACCTTC. As protein: CASSVRPGQNYGYTF.

V usage is TRBV19 and J usage is TRBJ2-7; weak D call: TRBD1 (5 bases). The ends were cut back, 1 base at V and 6 bases at J, with 10 bases in the middle. CDR1 is LNHDA, CDR2 SQIVND, per germline (reference sequence). The CDR3 length is 13 residues. In DNA form, the CDR3 reads TGTGCCAGTAGTATAGTAACAGGCGGCGAGCAGTACTTC. This translates into CASSIVTGGEQYF.

The chain links TRBV11-3 to TRBJ2-7; D call uncertain. The CDR3 extends over 13 amino acids. Trimming removed 5 bases at V and 0 bases at J, with 8 bases between. Germline V gene data show CDR1 as SGHNT and CDR2 as YENEEA. The CDR3 DNA follows: TGTGCCAGCAGCCTATCCTACTCCTACGAGCAGTACTTC. This encodes CASSLSYSYEQYF. Full variable domain (missing parts from reference TRBV11-3 and TRBJ2-7): EAGVVQSPRYKIIEKKQPVAFWCNPISGHNTLYWYLQNLGQGPELLIRYENEEAVDDSQLPKDRFSAERLKGVDSTLKIQPAELGDSAVYLCASSLSYSYEQYFGPGTRLTVT.

The chain links TRBV21-1 to TRBJ2-7. TRBV21-1 is designated a pseudogene. There are 9 residues in the CDR3. The CDR3 sequence is CASGKEQYF. The CDR3 coding sequence is TGTGCCAGCGGGAAAGAGCAGTACTTC.

The CDR3 DNA reads as TGTGCCAGCAGCTTATGGGGGTCGGGCACTGAAGCTTTCTTT. It translates to CASSLWGSGTEAFF. The J gene is TRBJ1-1, the V gene TRBV13; D perhaps matches TRBD1 (5 bases). Germline loops: CDR1 PRHDT, CDR2 FYEKMQ (reference sequence). The CDR3 has 14 amino acids. Trimming removed 2 bases at V and 4 bases at J, with 11 bases between.

This CDR3 reads CASSPLPSYEQYF. CDR3 DNA: TGTGCCAGCAGTCCCTTACCTTCCTACGAGCAGTACTTC. J is TRBJ2-7 and V is TRBV27; D call uncertain. V was shortened by 5 bases and J by 1 base, with 9 bases between the two germline ends. This CDR3 is built from 13 residues. The V gene's germline CDR1 is MNHEY and CDR2 SMNVEV (reference sequence).

V gene TRBV9 combines with J gene TRBJ1-6; tentative D call: TRBD1 (5 bases). Deletions cut 2 bases from V and 0 bases from J, with 9 bases between. This CDR3 is 16 amino acids long. CDR1 and CDR2 from the germline V gene are SGDLS and YYNGEE. In DNA form, the CDR3 reads TGTGCCAGCAGCGTGGACAACTACTCCTATAATTCACCCCTCCACTTT. This sequence encodes CASSVDNYSYNSPLHF.

This chain links TRBV6-4 with TRBJ2-5; unclear D gene. Germline CDR1 reads MRHNA; CDR2 reads SNTAGT. With 1 base removed from V and 4 bases from J, the gap between germline ends came to 7 bases. The CDR3 loop spans 13 amino acids. Here the CDR3 DNA reads TGTGCCAGCAGTGACTACAGTGCAGAGACCCAGTACTTC. Its translation: CASSDYSAETQYF.

The chain joins TRBV4-1 to TRBJ2-4; D perhaps matches TRBD1 (5 bases). The V gene's germline CDR1 is MGHRA and CDR2 YSYEKL. CDR3 size: 17 residues. V lost 3 bases and J lost 0, with 15 bases in between. The CDR3 region is CASSHLLMGLAKNIQYF. DNA of the CDR3: TGCGCCAGCAGCCACCTCTTAATGGGGCTAGCCAAAAACATTCAGTACTTC.

The chain uses TRBV7-3 and TRBJ1-2; 10 bases map to TRBD1. This CDR3 is built from 16 residues. Germline CDR1 SGHTA, CDR2 FQGTGA. J gave up 5 bases and V 2 bases, and 8 bases lay outside the gene matches. CDR3 DNA: TGTGCCAGCAGCTTATCGGCGGGACAGGGGATTTATGGCTACACCTTC. Encoded protein: CASSLSAGQGIYGYTF.

V is TRBV4-2 and J is TRBJ2-5; a possible D gene is TRBD2 (5 bases). Between the trimmed V and J ends, which lost 2 bases and 5 bases, there was a span of 15 bases. This CDR3 comprises 15 residues. Germline V gene sequence: CDR1 LGHNA, CDR2 YNFKEQ. CDR3 coding DNA: TGTGCCAGCAGCCAACTAGTAAGCCCGGGGGAGACCCAGTACTTC. Protein sequence: CASSQLVSPGETQYF.

The V call is TRBV7-8, the J call TRBJ2-5, with 8 bases aligning to TRBD1. The J call is uncertain, as TRBJ2-7 better fits the DNA end. CDR3 length: 14 amino acids. Germline V gene sequence: CDR1 SGHVS, CDR2 FQNEAQ. As DNA, the CDR3 is TGTGCCAGCAGCGGACAGGGTGGAACCTACGAGCAGTACTTC. This encodes CASSGQGGTYEQYF.